This is a list of T cell receptor beta chains from one sample in a study of cytomegalovirus exposure and HLA in healthy donors. This table comes from immunoSEQ multiplex PCR, and its TCRdb copy is limited to in-frame clones, with some not included. The sample holds some 120,000 clones, about 80% seen once. Input material: PBMCs. Every receptor here comes from a man aged 35-49 years in good health and CMV-seronegative. CDR3s include the opening cysteine and the closing phenylalanine or tryptophan. Each record gives: V gene, CDR3 protein.

V: TRBV5-1; CDR3: CASSLLTGNQPQHF
V: TRBV6-5; CDR3: CASRPPTVLPAFF
V: TRBV5-1; CDR3: CASSLDRYGYTF
V: TRBV6-6; CDR3: CASIPGQGGRVTEAFF
V: TRBV5-1; CDR3: CASSLVGAGYGNTIYF
V: TRBV5-4; CDR3: CASSLDPPRGYTF
V: TRBV7-6; CDR3: CASSPDISSGSTDTQYF
V: TRBV27; CDR3: CASSLSSQTYEQYF
V: TRBV2; CDR3: CASSDYQGGTEAFF
V: TRBV30; CDR3: CAWGGGSAQHF
V: TRBV5-1; CDR3: CASSGRTGSYHTEAFF
V: TRBV4-2; CDR3: CASSHPLLGAGVSGELFF
V: TRBV7-8; CDR3: CASSLGLAFSYEQYF
V: TRBV6-1; CDR3: CASLKRVSGQETQYF
V: TRBV6-5; CDR3: CASSPTGGNGYTF
V: TRBV9; CDR3: CASSVTQGSGNTIYF
V: TRBV10-3; CDR3: CAISESIGGANVLTF